This TCR beta chain was captured by sequencing in a study of spatial heterogeneity in lung cancer. TCRdb recomputed calls from the 5' RACE reads with MiXCR, one row per CDR3 protein. The sample has 6,500 to 9,000 distinct CDR3 sequences; about 8.6% are singletons. Time point specified: sample taken at primary tumor resection. Unsorted whole RNA of tumor, nontumor lung or frozen PBMC was sequenced. This clonotype is termed medium-sized. This beta chain turned up in a library designed for alpha chains; as an off-target read, its abundance says little. V shed 0 bases and J shed 0 bases, with 9 bases lying between them. The CDR3 extends over 15 amino acids. CDR1 is SGHRS, CDR2 YFSETQ, per germline.

This TCR derives from a male donor with early-stage non-small cell lung cancer. The sample here was PBMCs, taken at surgery. The chain combines TRBV5-1 with TRBJ1-1; D gene uncertain. The CDR3 DNA is TGCGCCAGCAGCTTGGGGCAGGTAATGAACACTGAAGCTTTCTTT. Protein: CASSLGQVMNTEAFF.